The 2 T cell receptor beta chains below were found in one sample sequenced in a study of T cell repertoires in cytomegalovirus infection. Each CDR3 protein gets one entry after TCRdb re-called the reads with MiXCR. The sample holds a few hundred thousand distinct CDR3 sequences, about 44% seen once. No antigen is known for these receptors. The sequencing here drew on cultured PBMCs, taken from culture after CMV antigen stimulation. These receptors all come from a human donor in good health (CMV status not recorded). Some clones in this sample may be carry-over from other donors' samples.

This CDR3 is CSARSDTGELFF. In DNA, the CDR3 is TGCAGTGCTAGATCCGACACCGGGGAGCTGTTTTTT. The V call is TRBV20-1, the J call TRBJ2-2; no firm D call. This CDR3 is built from 12 residues. Trimming stripped 2 bases from V and 3 bases from J, with 4 bases between. Looked up from germline, CDR1 is DFQATT and CDR2 is SNEGSKA (reference sequence).

This clonotype occurred a few times. J is TRBJ2-5 and V is TRBV2; no clear D. CDR3 length: 12 residues. Germline CDR1 is SNHLY and CDR2 is FYNNEI. V gave up 8 bases and J gave up 0 bases, with 7 bases separating them. CDR3 in DNA: TGTGCCAGCCGACAAGACCAAGAGACCCAGTACTTC. Translating it yields CASRQDQETQYF.